This TCR beta chain comes out of a study of blood T cell repertoires in COVID-19. Overall study context: There were acute and convalescent COVID-19 samples, and they came from the United States, Italy and Spain. The cDNA or gDNA used as material had been derived from T cells, B-cell-depleted T cells, or PBMCs.

The germline gives CDR1 WSHSY, CDR2 SAAADI. The germline V and J ends were trimmed by 5 bases and 1 base, with 5 bases remaining between them. The CDR3 contains 12 residues. This clone was observed a handful of times. Under the authors' procedure: It was from reference gene primer amplification that nucleated cell counts were estimated. Clones were read by immunoSEQ multiplex PCR, and TCRdb kept only the in-frame ones, dropping some. V and J calls and clone size are those listed in that table; D and trimming were worked out from the DNA. This table holds 130,000 or so clones, over 60% found once. The sample consisted of peripheral blood. The sequence was obtained from a human donor in a cohort sampled during active COVID-19. The chain joins TRBV10-2 to TRBJ1-1; no firm D call. Here the CDR3 reads CASSRGNTEAFF. For the CDR3, the DNA is TGCGCCAGCAGTAGAGGGAACACTGAAGCTTTCTTT.